Listed below are T cell receptor beta chains from one sample, sequenced in a study of cytomegalovirus exposure and HLA in healthy donors. The repertoire was sequenced with immunoSEQ multiplex PCR; TCRdb's copy has only in-frame clones and lacks some. This table has some 130,000 clones, 75% to 85% appearing once. The sequenced material came from PBMCs. The receptor source for this set is a male donor in good health and CMV-seronegative. The CDR3 runs from the conserved cysteine through the conserved F or W. D genes are given only for firm matches. Rows give clone size only sometimes, using once, few, many, or a class for an expanded clone.

CDR3aa,CDR3nt,v_gene,d_gene,abundance,j_gene
CSVVLAGVKNSQYF,TGCAGCGTTGTACTAGCGGGAGTCAAAAACAGTCAGTACTTC,TRBV29-1,TRBD2,.,TRBJ2-4
CASSPYYEQYF,TGTGCCAGCAGCCCGTACTACGAGCAGTACTTC,TRBV7-9,.,few,TRBJ2-7
CASSPLAEQFF,TGTGCCAGCAGCCCCCTGGCCGAGCAGTTCTTC,TRBV9,.,.,TRBJ2-1
CASSLTEVQGGTEAFF,TGTGCCAGCTCACTAACAGAAGTACAGGGCGGGACTGAAGCTTTCTTT,TRBV18,.,.,TRBJ1-1
CASSWTSGEAGELFF,TGTGCCAGTAGTTGGACTAGCGGGGAGGCGGGGGAGCTGTTTTTT,TRBV19,TRBD2,few,TRBJ2-2
CASSSGPGTGELFF,TGTGCCAGCAGTTCCGGGCCAGGGACCGGGGAGCTGTTTTTT,TRBV7-2,.,.,TRBJ2-2
CASSTQGAHTEAFF,TGTGCCAGCAGCACTCAGGGGGCACACACTGAAGCTTTCTTT,TRBV28,TRBD1,.,TRBJ1-1
CASSDPRDRRGNTEAFF,TGTGCCAGCAGTGATCCACGGGATCGCCGTGGGAACACTGAAGCTTTCTTT,TRBV6-1,.,.,TRBJ1-1
CAISDEGISYNEQFF,TGTGCCATCAGTGATGAGGGTATCTCCTACAATGAGCAGTTCTTC,TRBV10-3,.,.,TRBJ2-1
CASSQVQSTDTQYF,TGTGCCAGCAGCCAGGTACAAAGCACAGATACGCAGTATTTT,TRBV4-2,.,.,TRBJ2-3
CASSYPRGNNEQFF,TGTGCCAGCAGCTACCCCCGGGGGAACAATGAGCAGTTCTTC,TRBV7-2,.,.,TRBJ2-1
CASSPLEGTGIQHF,TGTGCCAGCAGCCCCCTAGAGGGGACAGGCATCCAGCATTTT,TRBV4-2,TRBD1,.,TRBJ1-5
CASSYGGVMNGQFF,TGTGCCAGCAGTTACGGGGGCGTGATGAATGGGCAGTTCTTC,TRBV6-6,.,.,TRBJ2-1
CASSEQTGGGYTF,TGTGCCAGCAGCGAACAGACAGGGGGCGGCTACACCTTC,TRBV14,TRBD1,.,TRBJ1-2
CASSSNRFGSPTNEKLFF,TGTGCCAGCAGCTCCAACAGGTTTGGGTCTCCAACTAATGAAAAACTGTTTTTT,TRBV7-2,.,.,TRBJ1-4
CASSRSNEQFF,TGCGCCAGCAGCCGGAGCAATGAGCAGTTCTTC,TRBV4-3,.,.,TRBJ2-1
CASSLYRDLNQPQHF,TGTGCCAGCAGTTTATACAGGGACCTCAATCAGCCCCAGCATTTT,TRBV28,.,.,TRBJ1-5
CAIRPSSGGAAGELFF,TGTGCCATCAGGCCCTCTAGCGGGGGGGCTGCCGGGGAGCTGTTTTTT,TRBV10-3,TRBD2,once,TRBJ2-2
CASSLGRATYEQYF,TGTGCCAGCAGCTTGGGGAGGGCAACCTACGAGCAGTACTTC,TRBV5-8,.,.,TRBJ2-7
CASGLFQNPNTEAFF,TGTGCTAGTGGTTTGTTCCAGAATCCGAACACTGAAGCTTTCTTT,TRBV12-5,.,.,TRBJ1-1
CASRPPGQGSYNEQFF,TGTGCCAGCAGGCCTCCGGGACAGGGTTCCTACAATGAGCAGTTCTTC,TRBV6-6,TRBD1,.,TRBJ2-1
CASSSRVSYGYTF,TGTGCCAGCAGTTCCAGGGTGTCCTATGGCTACACCTTC,TRBV5-4,.,.,TRBJ1-2
CASRRTGATSPLHF,TGTGCCAGCAGAAGGACAGGGGCGACTTCACCCCTCCACTTT,TRBV6-4,TRBD1,.,TRBJ1-6
CASSLRQGANLWGYTF,TGTGCCAGCAGCCTGAGACAGGGGGCTAATTTGTGGGGCTACACCTTC,TRBV11-2,TRBD1,.,TRBJ1-2
CATSREVPPDTQYF,TGTGCCACCAGCAGGGAGGTTCCCCCAGATACGCAGTATTTT,TRBV15,.,.,TRBJ2-3
CASSQTWSSYEQYF,TGTGCCAGCAGCCAAACATGGAGCTCCTACGAGCAGTACTTC,TRBV14,.,.,TRBJ2-7
CASSYIKNTEAFF,TGTGCCAGCAGTTACATTAAGAACACTGAAGCTTTCTTT,TRBV6-5,.,.,TRBJ1-1
CASRGLDRRNTEAFF,TGTGCCAGCAGGGGTTTGGACAGAAGGAACACTGAAGCTTTCTTT,TRBV27,.,.,TRBJ1-1
CASSSRDREADTQYF,TGTGCCAGCAGTTCCCGGGACAGGGAGGCAGATACGCAGTATTTT,TRBV27,TRBD1,.,TRBJ2-3
CSVVKSGETQYF,TGCAGCGTTGTTAAGAGCGGAGAGACCCAGTACTTC,TRBV29-1,.,.,TRBJ2-5
CASSFAGTTQETQYF,TGCGCCAGCAGCTTCGCCGGGACTACCCAAGAGACCCAGTACTTC,TRBV5-1,TRBD2,.,TRBJ2-5
CASSQGSQSSYNSPLHF,TGTGCCAGCAGTCAGGGGTCTCAGAGCTCCTATAATTCACCCCTCCACTTT,TRBV28,.,once,TRBJ1-6
CASSGRKGRLDSNQPQHF,TGTGCCAGCAGTGGGAGAAAAGGCCGGTTGGATAGCAATCAGCCCCAGCATTTT,TRBV2,.,few,TRBJ1-5
CASSDSVTDTQYF,TGTGCCAGCAGTGACAGCGTCACAGATACGCAGTATTTT,TRBV6-4,.,.,TRBJ2-3
CASSPGYEQYF,TGTGCCAGCAGCCCAGGCTACGAGCAGTACTTC,TRBV7-9,.,.,TRBJ2-7
CSGQGTSYTDTQYF,TGCAGCGGACAGGGAACTTCTTACACAGATACGCAGTATTTT,TRBV29-1,TRBD1,.,TRBJ2-3
CASSEGQGFYEQYF,TGTGCCAGCAGTGAAGGGCAGGGTTTTTACGAGCAGTACTTC,TRBV6-1,.,once,TRBJ2-7
CASSYSRDNEYF,TGTGCCAGCAGTTACTCAAGGGACAATGAGTACTTC,TRBV6-6,.,few,TRBJ2-4
CASKDRATEAFF,TGCGCCAGCAAGGACAGGGCCACTGAAGCTTTCTTT,TRBV10-2,TRBD1,few,TRBJ1-1
CSAVRWGREDYGYTF,TGCAGCGCCGTACGGTGGGGGCGAGAGGACTATGGCTACACCTTC,TRBV29-1,.,.,TRBJ1-2
CASSLGLAGEEQYF,TGTGCCAGCAGCTTAGGGCTAGCGGGAGAGGAGCAGTACTTC,TRBV7-2,TRBD2,.,TRBJ2-7
CASSWAQGNEQFF,TGTGCCAGCAGCTGGGCACAGGGGAATGAGCAGTTCTTC,TRBV7-3,TRBD1,.,TRBJ2-1
CASSQGAGGSSYEQYF,TGTGCCAGCAGCCAAGGAGCGGGGGGTAGCTCCTACGAGCAGTACTTC,TRBV4-2,TRBD2,.,TRBJ2-7
CASSLGGANYGYTF,TGTGCCAGCAGCTTAGGGGGAGCTAACTATGGCTACACCTTC,TRBV7-9,.,once,TRBJ1-2
CASSHGKFISGNTIYF,TGCGCCAGCAGTCACGGGAAGTTTATCTCTGGAAACACCATATATTTT,TRBV23-1,.,.,TRBJ1-3
CASSPGPTGLYEQYF,TGTGCCAGCAGTCCAGGCCCGACAGGGCTGTACGAGCAGTACTTC,TRBV28,TRBD1,.,TRBJ2-7
CASSEQSGVQPQHF,TGTGCCAGCAGTGAACAGTCGGGGGTTCAGCCCCAGCATTTT,TRBV6-1,.,.,TRBJ1-5